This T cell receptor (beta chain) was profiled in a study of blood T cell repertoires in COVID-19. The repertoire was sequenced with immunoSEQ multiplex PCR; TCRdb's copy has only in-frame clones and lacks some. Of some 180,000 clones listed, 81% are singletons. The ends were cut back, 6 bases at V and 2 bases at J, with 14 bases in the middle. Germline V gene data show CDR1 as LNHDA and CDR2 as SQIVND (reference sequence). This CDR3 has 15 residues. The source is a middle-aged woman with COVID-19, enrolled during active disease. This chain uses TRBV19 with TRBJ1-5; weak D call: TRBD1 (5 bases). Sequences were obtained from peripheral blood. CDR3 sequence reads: CASSPEDRGNQPQHF. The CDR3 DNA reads TGTGCCAGTAGCCCGGAAGACAGAGGCAATCAGCCCCAGCATTTT.